This T cell receptor (beta chain) was observed in a study of T cell responses to AZD1222 COVID-19 vaccine. The study, taken as a whole, reports: Unmutated regions of variants are reportedly targeted by nearly half of spike-specific TCRs.

The CDR3 extends over 16 amino acids. The ends were cut back, 0 bases at V and 8 bases at J, with 18 bases in the middle. CDR1 is SGHKS and CDR2 is YYEKEE in the germline V gene (reference sequence). Comments on this clone: Its specificity is not known.

Libraries were prepared by immunoSEQ multiplex PCR; TCRdb keeps only in-frame clonotypes and omits some of them. Among more than 150,000 clones listed, roughly 94% were seen once. This clonotype was obtained from an adult in good health. This specimen consisted of peripheral blood, obtained on day 0 of AZD1222 vaccination. This rearrangement joins TRBV5-5 to TRBJ2-1; possible D gene TRBD2, 5 bases. The CDR3 protein is CASSLASSSPTDEQFF. DNA of the CDR3: TGTGCCAGCAGCTTGGCCTCTAGCAGCCCCACGGATGAGCAGTTCTTC.